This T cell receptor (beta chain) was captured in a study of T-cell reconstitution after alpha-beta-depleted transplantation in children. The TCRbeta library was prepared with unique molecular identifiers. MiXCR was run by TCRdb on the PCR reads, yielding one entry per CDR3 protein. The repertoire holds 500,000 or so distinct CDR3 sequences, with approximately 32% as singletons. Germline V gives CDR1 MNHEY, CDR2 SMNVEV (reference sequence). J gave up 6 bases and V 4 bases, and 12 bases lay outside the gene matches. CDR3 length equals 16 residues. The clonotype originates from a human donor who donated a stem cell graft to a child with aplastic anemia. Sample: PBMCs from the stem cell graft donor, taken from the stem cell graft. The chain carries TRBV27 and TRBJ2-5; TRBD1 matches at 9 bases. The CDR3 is CASSSYRGPREKTQYF. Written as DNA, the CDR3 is TGTGCCAGCAGTTCATACAGGGGGCCGCGCGAGAAGACCCAGTACTTC.